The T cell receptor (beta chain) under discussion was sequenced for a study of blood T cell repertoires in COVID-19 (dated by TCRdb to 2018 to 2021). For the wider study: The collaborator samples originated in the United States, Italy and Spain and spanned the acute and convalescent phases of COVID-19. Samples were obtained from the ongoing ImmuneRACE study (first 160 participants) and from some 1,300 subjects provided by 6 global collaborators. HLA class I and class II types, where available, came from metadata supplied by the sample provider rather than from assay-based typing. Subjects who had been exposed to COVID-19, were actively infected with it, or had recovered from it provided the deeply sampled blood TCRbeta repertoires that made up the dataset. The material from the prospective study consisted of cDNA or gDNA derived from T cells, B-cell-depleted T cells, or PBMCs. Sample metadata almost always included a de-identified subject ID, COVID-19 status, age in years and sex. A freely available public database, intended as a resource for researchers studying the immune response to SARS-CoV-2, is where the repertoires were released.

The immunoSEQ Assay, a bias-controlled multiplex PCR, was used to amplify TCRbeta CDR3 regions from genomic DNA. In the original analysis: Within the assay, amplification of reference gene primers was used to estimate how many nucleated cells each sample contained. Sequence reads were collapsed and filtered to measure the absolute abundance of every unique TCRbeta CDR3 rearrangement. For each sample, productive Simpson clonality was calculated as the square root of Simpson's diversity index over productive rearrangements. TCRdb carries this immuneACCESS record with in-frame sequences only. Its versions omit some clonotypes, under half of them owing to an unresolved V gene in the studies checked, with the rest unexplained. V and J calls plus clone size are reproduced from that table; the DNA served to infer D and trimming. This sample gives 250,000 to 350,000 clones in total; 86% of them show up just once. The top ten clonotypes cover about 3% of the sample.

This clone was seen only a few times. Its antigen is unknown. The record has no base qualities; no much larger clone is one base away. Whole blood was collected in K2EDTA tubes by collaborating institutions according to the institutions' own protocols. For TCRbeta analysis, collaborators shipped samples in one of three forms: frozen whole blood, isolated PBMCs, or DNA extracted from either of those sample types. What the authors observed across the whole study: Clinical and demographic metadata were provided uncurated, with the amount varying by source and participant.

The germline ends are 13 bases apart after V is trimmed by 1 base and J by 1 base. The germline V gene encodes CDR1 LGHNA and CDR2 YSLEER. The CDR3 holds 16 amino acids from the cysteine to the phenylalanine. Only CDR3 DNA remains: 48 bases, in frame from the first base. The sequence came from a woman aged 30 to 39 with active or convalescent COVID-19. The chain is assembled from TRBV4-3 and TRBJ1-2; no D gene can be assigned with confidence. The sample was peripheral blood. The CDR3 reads CASSQVRTAVNYGYTF. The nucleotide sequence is TGCGCCAGCAGCCAAGTAAGAACAGCCGTTAACTATGGCTACACCTTC.